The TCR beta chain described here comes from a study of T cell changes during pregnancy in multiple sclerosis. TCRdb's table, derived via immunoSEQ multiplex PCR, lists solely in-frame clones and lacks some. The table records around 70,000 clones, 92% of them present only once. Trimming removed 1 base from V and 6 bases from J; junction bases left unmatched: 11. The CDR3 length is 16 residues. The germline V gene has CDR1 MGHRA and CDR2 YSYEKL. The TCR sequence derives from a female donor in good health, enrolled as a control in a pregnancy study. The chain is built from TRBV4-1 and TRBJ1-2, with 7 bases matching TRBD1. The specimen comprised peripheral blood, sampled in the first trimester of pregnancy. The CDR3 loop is CASSQVQGKALNGYTF. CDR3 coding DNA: TGCGCCAGCAGCCAAGTACAGGGGAAAGCCCTTAATGGCTACACCTTC.